This T cell receptor beta chain was sequenced in a study of technical replicates of blood from a few donors. This clone occurred once. Germline V gene data show CDR1 as SGHRS and CDR2 as YFSETQ. CDR3 length: 15 residues. V was trimmed by 6 bases and J by 7 bases, leaving 20 bases between them. Assay: immunoSEQ multiplex PCR; the TCRdb copy retains only in-frame clones and omits some. The table records more than 9,000 clones, 94% of them present only once. What was sequenced was PBMCs. This sequence was found in a human donor in good health. The rearrangement joins TRBV5-1 to TRBJ1-5; no clear D. CDR3 amino acids: CASNLDGRSGQPQHF. DNA of the CDR3: TGCGCCAGCAATCTGGACGGTCGGTCGGGGCAGCCCCAGCATTTT.